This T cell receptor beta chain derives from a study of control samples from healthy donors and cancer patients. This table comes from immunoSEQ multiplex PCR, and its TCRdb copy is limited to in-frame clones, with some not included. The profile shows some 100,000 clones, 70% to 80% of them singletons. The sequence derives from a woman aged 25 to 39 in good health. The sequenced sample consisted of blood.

The chain's CDR3 is CASSFDLLQPQHF. In nucleotides, the CDR3 is TGTGCCAGCAGCTTCGACCTCCTGCAGCCCCAGCATTTT. J is TRBJ1-5 and V is TRBV11-2, with D uncertain. The CDR3 covers 13 residues. V lost 3 bases to trimming and J lost 7 bases, with 10 bases between them. CDR1 SGHAT and CDR2 FQNNGV come from the germline V gene.